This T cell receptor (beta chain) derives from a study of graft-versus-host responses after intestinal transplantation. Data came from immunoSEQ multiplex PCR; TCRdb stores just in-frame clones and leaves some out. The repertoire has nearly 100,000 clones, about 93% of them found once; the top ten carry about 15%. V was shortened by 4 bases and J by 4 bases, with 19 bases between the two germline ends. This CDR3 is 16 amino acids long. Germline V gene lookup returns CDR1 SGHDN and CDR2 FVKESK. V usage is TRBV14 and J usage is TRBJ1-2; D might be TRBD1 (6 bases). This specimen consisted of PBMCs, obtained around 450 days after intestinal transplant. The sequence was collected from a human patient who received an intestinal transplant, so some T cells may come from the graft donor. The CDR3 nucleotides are TGTGCCAGCAGCCGTACCTCACTACAGGGTATCTATGGCTACACCTTC. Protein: CASSRTSLQGIYGYTF.